The rows below give T cell receptor beta chains drawn from one sample of a study of CD8 T cells in ankylosing spondylitis. TCRdb reprocessed the 5' RACE reads with MiXCR, giving one entry per CDR3 protein. The table includes 350,000 to 400,000 distinct CDR3 sequences, 20% to 25% detected once. Sequencing used blood, either unsorted or a sorted T cell fraction (not recorded which). These receptors were obtained from a male donor with ankylosing spondylitis or in good health (not recorded which). CDR3s include the opening cysteine and the closing phenylalanine or tryptophan. The order of the fields is clone size, D gene, J gene, CDR3 length, V gene, CDR3 DNA, CDR3 protein. The D gene is left open where the match is weak. A clone size is listed for some rows: how often the clone was seen (once, few, many), or a class if it is expanded.

NA	NA	TRBJ1-5	13	TRBV27	TGTGCCAGCAGTGTTCATAGCAATCAGCCCCAGCATTTT	CASSVHSNQPQHF
few	NA	TRBJ2-2	15	TRBV4-1	TGCGCCAGCAGCCCTCACCCCGCATACACCGGGGAGCTGTTTTTT	CASSPHPAYTGELFF
few	TRBD2	TRBJ2-3	17	TRBV4-1	TGCGCCAGCAGCCAAGGAGCGGCGGGGGGGAGCACAGATACGCAGTATTTT	CASSQGAAGGSTDTQYF
many	TRBD1	TRBJ2-7	15	TRBV27	TGTGCCAGCAGCCTCACGGGGACAGATTACTACGAGCAGTACTTC	CASSLTGTDYYEQYF
NA	NA	TRBJ2-7	9	TRBV29-1	TGCAGCGGCGGGTACGAGCAGTACTTC	CSGGYEQYF
NA	TRBD2	TRBJ2-2	17	TRBV9	TGTGCCAGCAGCGTCAAGCGGGGGGGCTCGAACACCGGGGAGCTGTTTTTT	CASSVKRGGSNTGELFF
NA	NA	TRBJ2-3	16	TRBV28	TGTGCCAGCAGTTTTTATAGGGGGGCTGCACAAGATACGCAGTATTTT	CASSFYRGAAQDTQYF
NA	TRBD2	TRBJ2-1	17	TRBV4-1	TGCGCCAGCAGCCTTCTAGCGGGGGGGCTGTCCTACAATGAGCAGTTCTTC	CASSLLAGGLSYNEQFF
NA	NA	TRBJ2-7	14	TRBV20-1	TGCAGTGCTAGAGACCGGGTTGGGGCCTACGAGCAGTACTTC	CSARDRVGAYEQYF
many	NA	TRBJ1-1	10	TRBV29-1	TGCAGCGTTGTCGAGTCAGAAGCTTTCTTT	CSVVESEAFF
NA	NA	TRBJ1-6	12	TRBV12-3/TRBV12-4	TGTGCCAGCAGTTTAGGGTATTCACCCCTCCACTTT	CASSLGYSPLHF
few	TRBD1	TRBJ2-4	15	TRBV5-1	TGCGCCAGCAGCTTGCCAAAAACAGGGGAAAACATTCAGTACTTC	CASSLPKTGENIQYF
few	NA	TRBJ2-2	16	TRBV7-9	TGTGCCAGCAGCTTTCCCGGGACACAGAACACCGGGGAGCTGTTTTTT	CASSFPGTQNTGELFF
few	NA	TRBJ2-1	13	TRBV12-3/TRBV12-4	TGTGCGATCAGTCTCGGGTGGGGGGACGAGCAGTTCTTC	CAISLGWGDEQFF
few	NA	TRBJ2-1	12	TRBV28	TGTGCCAGCAGTCCTATGGGTAATGAGCAGTTCTTC	CASSPMGNEQFF
few	NA	TRBJ2-3	16	TRBV12-5	TGTGCTAGTGGAATGACACGGGGGGCCGGGACAGATACGCAGTATTTT	CASGMTRGAGTDTQYF
NA	NA	TRBJ2-5	13	TRBV20-1	TGCAGTGCAGCATGGACGGTACAAGAGACCCAGTACTTC	CSAAWTVQETQYF
NA	NA	TRBJ2-3	15	TRBV28	TGTGCCAGCACCGGGGATTTTGGCGGCACAGATACGCAGTATTTT	CASTGDFGGTDTQYF
many	NA	TRBJ2-1	12	TRBV12-3/TRBV12-4	TGTGCCAGCACCCTCCTGTTGTCTGAGCAGTTCTTC	CASTLLLSEQFF
few	NA	TRBJ2-7	15	TRBV2	TGTGCCAGCAGAGACACCGGGACGTTCTCCTACGAGCAGTACTTC	CASRDTGTFSYEQYF
NA	TRBD2	TRBJ2-7	13	TRBV12-3/TRBV12-4	TGTGCCAGCAGTTTAGGGACTAGCGCGGCTTTTTACTTC	CASSLGTSAAFYF
many	NA	TRBJ1-1	13	TRBV29-1	TGCAGCGACGACACAGGGTTGTACACTGAAGCTTTCTTT	CSDDTGLYTEAFF
NA	NA	TRBJ2-3	16	TRBV27	TGTGCCAGCAGTCCTTTTATGGGGGGGCCCTCAGATACGCAGTATTTT	CASSPFMGGPSDTQYF
few	NA	TRBJ2-4	14	TRBV4-1	TGCGCCAGCAGCCAAGCAATAGCCAAAAACATTCAGTACTTC	CASSQAIAKNIQYF
once	TRBD2	TRBJ2-2	17	TRBV3-1	TGTGCCAGCAGCCACTCCTTGGGGGGGGACTACACCGGGGAGCTGTTTTTT	CASSHSLGGDYTGELFF
NA	NA	TRBJ2-5	14	TRBV2	TGTGCCAGCAGTGAGGCGGGGACTGGGGAGACCCAGTACTTC	CASSEAGTGETQYF
NA	NA	TRBJ1-5	14	TRBV7-8	TGTGCCAGCAGCTTGGGACCCCCCCATCAGCCCCAGCATTTT	CASSLGPPHQPQHF
NA	TRBD1	TRBJ1-1	16	TRBV19	TGTGCCAGTAGTATCCGGACAGGGGGCTGGAACACTGAAGCTTTCTTT	CASSIRTGGWNTEAFF
NA	NA	TRBJ2-7	15	TRBV4-1	TGCGCCAGCAGCCAAGAGTGGGCCGAGGCCTACGAGCAGTACTTC	CASSQEWAEAYEQYF
NA	NA	TRBJ2-3	15	TRBV20-1	TGCAGTGCTAGAGATTTGTACTCCTCCCAAGATACGCAGTATTTT	CSARDLYSSQDTQYF
NA	NA	TRBJ2-1	15	TRBV3-1	TGTGCCAGCAGCCAAGATAACGAAGGGTACAATGAGCAGTTCTTC	CASSQDNEGYNEQFF
NA	TRBD1	TRBJ1-5	15	TRBV20-1	TGCAGTGCTAGGGACAGGGAAGATAGCAATCAGCCCCAGCATTTT	CSARDREDSNQPQHF
once	TRBD2	TRBJ2-1	15	TRBV12-3/TRBV12-4	TGTGCCAGCAACCCCATAGCGGGGGGGCAGGATGAGCAGTTCTTC	CASNPIAGGQDEQFF
few	NA	TRBJ2-2	15	TRBV15	TGTGCCACCAGCAGGTCGGGAAAGGACACCGGGGAGCTGTTTTTT	CATSRSGKDTGELFF
few	NA	TRBJ2-1	14	TRBV5-5	TGTGCCAGCAGCTTACTCCCGGAACACAATGAGCAGTTCTTC	CASSLLPEHNEQFF
NA	TRBD2	TRBJ2-3	15	TRBV12-3/TRBV12-4	TGTGCCAGCAAGGTAGCGGGGTTTAGCACAGATACGCAGTATTTT	CASKVAGFSTDTQYF
NA	NA	TRBJ2-1	15	TRBV12-3/TRBV12-4	TGTGCCAGCAGTCCAGAGGACGGTGCGAGGGGTGAGCAGTTCTTC	CASSPEDGARGEQFF
few	NA	TRBJ2-7	14	TRBV9	TGTGCCAGCAGCGTTGAAAACGCCCCGGGGGAGCAGTACTTC	CASSVENAPGEQYF
NA	TRBD1	TRBJ2-7	14	TRBV29-1	TGCAGCGTGGGTGGACAGGGGCCCACCTACGAGCAGTACTTC	CSVGGQGPTYEQYF
NA	NA	TRBJ2-1	13	TRBV7-9	TGTGCCAGCAGCTTACTACCCAACAATGAGCAGTTCTTC	CASSLLPNNEQFF
NA	NA	TRBJ2-4	15	TRBV7-9	TGTGCCAGCAGCTCACCGGAGGGTGGCAAAAACATTCAGTACTTC	CASSSPEGGKNIQYF
NA	NA	TRBJ2-5	13	TRBV24-1	TGTGCCACCAGTGGGAGGGAGCAAGAGACCCAGTACTTC	CATSGREQETQYF
NA	TRBD1	TRBJ2-7	15	TRBV2	TGTGCCAGCAGTTCCGGACAGGTCACGTCCTACGAGCAGTACTTC	CASSSGQVTSYEQYF
NA	NA	TRBJ1-1	12	TRBV30	TGTGCCTGGAGTGTATCAGGGGCTGAAGCTTTCTTT	CAWSVSGAEAFF
NA	NA	TRBJ2-7	17	TRBV28	TGTGCCAGCAGTTTCCGGGTTCAGACAGATACCTCCTACGAGCAGTACTTC	CASSFRVQTDTSYEQYF
NA	NA	TRBJ2-3	15	TRBV20-1	TGCAGTGCCCCGGGCCGGAGAGGGAGCACAGATACGCAGTATTTT	CSAPGRRGSTDTQYF
few	TRBD1	TRBJ2-2	15	TRBV9	TGTGCCAGCAGCCTAGACAGGGGTAGGCTCGGGGAGCTGTTTTTT	CASSLDRGRLGELFF
few	TRBD1	TRBJ1-1	16	TRBV6-1	TGTGCCAGCAGTGAAGGTTCCTGGACAGGGAACACTGAAGCTTTCTTT	CASSEGSWTGNTEAFF
few	NA	TRBJ1-2	13	TRBV12-3/TRBV12-4	TGTGCCAGCAGTCCCAGTTCCCGCTATGGCTACACCTTC	CASSPSSRYGYTF
few	TRBD1	TRBJ2-7	14	TRBV12-3/TRBV12-4	TGTGCCAGCCAAGAGGACAGGGGAGCCTTCGAGCAGTACTTC	CASQEDRGAFEQYF
few	NA	TRBJ2-7	20	TRBV5-1	TGCGCCAGCAGCTTGAACGGCTGGGGTGAAACTTTACCAACGACGGGGGAGCAGTACTTC	CASSLNGWGETLPTTGEQYF
NA	TRBD1	TRBJ2-7	14	TRBV12-3/TRBV12-4	TGTGCCAGCAGTTTTGGGACAGGGGTTTTCGAGCAGTACTTC	CASSFGTGVFEQYF